The rows below give T cell receptor beta chains drawn from one sample of a study of beta chain features in type 1 diabetes. The table came from immunoSEQ multiplex PCR; TCRdb's copy has only in-frame clones and leaves some out. The table shows 110,000 to 150,000 clones, with less than 8.5% occurring only once. Sequenced input: central memory CD4+ T cells from blood. These receptors were obtained from a woman aged 25 to 45 in good health. CDR3s include the opening cysteine and the closing phenylalanine or tryptophan. A D gene is named only where the DNA matches it firmly. A clone size is listed for some rows: how often the clone was seen (once, few, many), or a class if it is expanded.

NA	TRBV7-2	TRBJ1-2	NA	CASSSGGGYTF	TGTGCCAGCAGCTCCGGCGGTGGCTACACCTTC
many	TRBV29-1	TRBJ2-7	TRBD2	CSVSSGYEQYF	TGCAGTGTATCTAGCGGCTACGAGCAGTACTTC
few	TRBV11-2	TRBJ2-2	TRBD2	CASRRTSGSVDTGELFF	TGTGCCAGCAGAAGGACTAGCGGGAGCGTCGACACCGGGGAGCTGTTTTTT
many	TRBV29-1	TRBJ2-3	NA	CSVYFADTQYF	TGCAGCGTTTACTTCGCAGATACGCAGTATTTT
NA	TRBV6-1	TRBJ1-5	TRBD1	CASSERDRGSNQPQHF	TGTGCCAGCAGTGAACGGGACAGGGGTAGCAATCAGCCCCAGCATTTT
NA	TRBV29-1	TRBJ2-7	TRBD1	CSVPGTGGPYEQYF	TGCAGCGTTCCCGGGACAGGGGGCCCCTACGAGCAGTACTTC
NA	TRBV6-6	TRBJ1-2	NA	CATYDNFGYTF	TGTGCCACCTATGACAATTTTGGCTACACCTTC
few	TRBV11-1	TRBJ2-2	NA	CASSFEGRPNTGELFF	TGTGCCAGCAGCTTCGAGGGTAGGCCGAACACCGGGGAGCTGTTTTTT
NA	TRBV5-1	TRBJ1-1	NA	CASSLVTGTEAFF	TGCGCCAGCAGCTTGGTGACAGGCACTGAAGCTTTCTTT
NA	TRBV18	TRBJ2-7	NA	CASVDTREQYF	TGTGCCAGCGTGGACACTCGGGAGCAGTACTTC
few	TRBV11-1	TRBJ2-1	NA	CASSLGWRDNEQFF	TGTGCCAGCAGCTTAGGTTGGCGGGACAATGAGCAGTTCTTC
once	TRBV7-2	TRBJ1-2	NA	CASRTAYGYTF	TGTGCCAGCCGCACAGCCTATGGCTACACCTTC
NA	TRBV27	TRBJ1-1	NA	CASSLSLGLGVNTEAFF	TGTGCCAGCAGTTTATCGTTGGGTTTAGGAGTGAACACTGAAGCTTTCTTT
few	TRBV27	TRBJ2-5	NA	CASSRRGETQYF	TGTGCCAGCAGTCGACGAGGGGAGACCCAGTACTTC
few	TRBV18	TRBJ2-7	TRBD2	CASSPPGLAGEQYF	TGTGCCAGCTCACCACCGGGACTAGCGGGCGAGCAGTACTTC
NA	TRBV28	TRBJ1-5	TRBD1	CASSVLTGNNQPQHF	TGTGCCAGCAGTGTCCTGACAGGGAACAATCAGCCCCAGCATTTT
NA	TRBV2	TRBJ2-5	NA	CASSGSSLQETQYF	TGTGCCAGCAGTGGGAGTAGCCTCCAAGAGACCCAGTACTTC
many	TRBV19	TRBJ2-1	TRBD1	CASTTGQDSGNEQFF	TGTGCCAGTACCACGGGACAGGATAGCGGCAATGAGCAGTTCTTC
NA	TRBV14	TRBJ2-3	NA	CASSLGQTDTQYF	TGTGCCAGCAGCCTTGGCCAAACAGATACGCAGTATTTT
few	TRBV30	TRBJ2-7	TRBD2	CAWTSGYEQYF	TGTGCCTGGACTAGCGGCTACGAGCAGTACTTC
few	TRBV14	TRBJ2-5	NA	CASSQGKGVRLETQYF	TGTGCCAGCAGCCAAGGAAAGGGAGTTCGGTTGGAGACCCAGTACTTC
few	TRBV19	TRBJ2-3	NA	CASSLRGKQGTDTQYF	TGTGCCAGTAGTCTCCGCGGGAAGCAAGGCACAGATACGCAGTATTTT
NA	TRBV5-1	TRBJ2-1	TRBD2	CASSPGDPGTSGTREFF	TGCGCCAGCAGCCCTGGGGACCCCGGGACTAGCGGGACTAGAGAGTTCTTC
few	TRBV4-2	TRBJ2-5	TRBD1	CASSPEGGWTQYF	TGTGCCAGCAGCCCCGAAGGGGGCTGGACCCAGTACTTC
few	TRBV4-3	TRBJ1-2	TRBD1	CASSQDWAGGNGYTF	TGCGCCAGCAGCCAAGATTGGGCAGGGGGCAATGGCTACACCTTC
NA	TRBV7-9	TRBJ2-5	TRBD2	CASSQGGGSEETQYF	TGTGCCAGCAGCCAAGGAGGCGGGAGTGAGGAGACCCAGTACTTC
many	TRBV14	TRBJ1-2	TRBD1	CASSHQATGDGYTF	TGTGCCAGCAGCCATCAAGCGACAGGGGATGGCTACACCTTC
NA	TRBV6-5	TRBJ1-4	TRBD1	CASSYQGGGAEKLFF	TGTGCCAGCAGTTACCAAGGAGGGGGCGCTGAAAAACTGTTTTTT
few	TRBV28	TRBJ2-1	TRBD1	CASSFYQDRAGEQFF	TGTGCCAGCAGTTTCTACCAGGACAGGGCCGGTGAGCAGTTCTTC
few	TRBV6-5	TRBJ1-1	TRBD1	CATRTGIMNTEAFF	TGTGCCACCAGGACAGGGATCATGAACACTGAAGCTTTCTTT
few	TRBV28	TRBJ2-7	NA	CASSWGVVFYEQYF	TGTGCCAGCAGTTGGGGAGTGGTTTTCTACGAGCAGTACTTC
NA	TRBV6-6	TRBJ1-1	TRBD1	CASSHRLTGMNTEAFF	TGTGCCAGCAGTCATCGGTTGACAGGGATGAACACTGAAGCTTTCTTT
NA	TRBV10-1	TRBJ1-2	NA	CASSESDGSSGGYTF	TGCGCCAGCAGTGAGTCGGATGGGTCTAGTGGTGGCTACACCTTC
few	TRBV19	TRBJ2-1	TRBD2	CASSTSGRYEQFF	TGTGCCAGTAGTACTAGCGGGAGATATGAGCAGTTCTTC
NA	TRBV7-3	TRBJ2-1	NA	CASTGGNSYNEQFF	TGTGCCAGCACTGGCGGTAACTCCTACAATGAGCAGTTCTTC
NA	TRBV9	TRBJ2-5	NA	CASSVAGVGHQETQYF	TGTGCCAGCAGCGTAGCGGGGGTCGGTCACCAAGAGACCCAGTACTTC
many	TRBV5-4	TRBJ1-1	NA	CASSFNRDTEAFF	TGTGCCAGCAGCTTTAACAGGGACACTGAAGCTTTCTTT
NA	TRBV6-5	TRBJ2-7	NA	CASREYSEQYF	TGTGCCAGCCGGGAGTATTCCGAGCAGTACTTC
few	TRBV28	TRBJ1-5	NA	CASSYGGSNQPQHF	TGTGCCAGCAGTTATGGAGGGAGCAATCAGCCCCAGCATTTT
few	TRBV5-1	TRBJ1-1	NA	CASSLAGGNTEAFF	TGCGCCAGCAGCTTGGCTGGCGGAAACACTGAAGCTTTCTTT
few	TRBV5-4	TRBJ2-1	TRBD2	CASSLVAGGQGEQFF	TGTGCCAGCAGCTTGGTTGCGGGAGGGCAGGGTGAGCAGTTCTTC
few	TRBV30	TRBJ2-7	NA	CAWSVSTYEQYF	TGTGCCTGGAGTGTTTCAACCTACGAGCAGTACTTC
many	TRBV7-9	TRBJ1-2	NA	CASSPGGMYGYTF	TGTGCCAGCAGCCCCGGCGGCATGTATGGCTACACCTTC
NA	TRBV11-2	TRBJ2-7	TRBD2	CASSLTSGRVEQYF	TGTGCCAGCAGCTTGACTAGCGGGAGGGTCGAGCAGTACTTC
few	TRBV11-3	TRBJ2-5	NA	CASSLEEGETQYF	TGTGCCAGCAGCTTAGAGGAGGGCGAGACCCAGTACTTC
few	TRBV14	TRBJ1-2	NA	CASSRTGTLQGYTF	TGTGCCAGCAGCCGCACCGGGACACTACAGGGCTACACCTTC
few	TRBV4-1	TRBJ1-5	NA	CASSQGGAGNQPQHF	TGCGCCAGCAGCCAAGGGGGCGCGGGCAATCAGCCCCAGCATTTT
NA	TRBV29-1	TRBJ1-1	NA	CSLMERGNTEAFF	TGCAGCCTAATGGAAAGGGGTAACACTGAAGCTTTCTTT
large	TRBV7-2	TRBJ2-3	TRBD1	CASSQQGIETDTQYF	TGTGCCAGCAGCCAACAGGGGATTGAGACAGATACGCAGTATTTT
NA	TRBV7-9	TRBJ2-3	NA	CASSLEQGWADTQYF	TGTGCCAGCAGCTTAGAGCAGGGGTGGGCAGATACGCAGTATTTT